The TCR beta chain described here comes from a study of early T cells in non-severe SARS-CoV-2 infection. About the study: The sequenced material was bulk RNA from unsorted whole blood, and its chains were unpaired. Whole-study results and caveats: Anti-spike CD8 responses were favored by VDJdb matching, which missed private and CD4 specificities.

Individual cDNA molecules were tagged with unique molecular identifiers, the study reported. TCRdb reprocessed the 5' RACE reads with MiXCR, giving one entry per CDR3 protein. The top ten hold about an eighth of the sample, which has some 64,000 distinct CDR3 sequences, 7.5% to 9% seen once. The table lists this clonotype with a few counts. Its antigen is not identified. The CDR3 contains 18 residues. Germline V gene sequence: CDR1 MDHEN, CDR2 SYDVKM. Unmatched junction bases numbered 6, after V lost 3 bases and J lost 1 base. Sequencing was performed on whole blood, taken at baseline. The sequence was obtained from an adult who was a healthcare worker with PCR-confirmed SARS-CoV-2 infection or an uninfected control (not recorded which). The chain uses TRBV28 and TRBJ1-6; 10 bases are a match to TRBD1. CDR3 residues: CASSLTGGAWSYNSPLHF. Here the CDR3 DNA reads TGTGCCAGCAGTTTGACAGGGGGCGCGTGGTCCTATAATTCACCCCTCCACTTT.